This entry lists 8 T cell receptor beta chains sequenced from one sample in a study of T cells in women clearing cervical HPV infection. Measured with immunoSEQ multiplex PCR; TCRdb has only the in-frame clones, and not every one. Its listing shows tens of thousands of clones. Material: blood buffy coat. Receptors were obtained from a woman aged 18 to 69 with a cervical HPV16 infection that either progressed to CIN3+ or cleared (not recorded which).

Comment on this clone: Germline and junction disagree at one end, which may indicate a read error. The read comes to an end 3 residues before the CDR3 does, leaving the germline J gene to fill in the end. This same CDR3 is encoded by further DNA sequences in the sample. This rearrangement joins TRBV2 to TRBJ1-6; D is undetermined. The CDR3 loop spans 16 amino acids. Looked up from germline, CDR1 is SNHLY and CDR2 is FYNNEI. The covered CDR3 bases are TGTGCCACCCAAACCCAGGCTAATGTGAAAAATTCGCCC. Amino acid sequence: CATQTQANVKNSP. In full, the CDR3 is CATQTQANVKNSPLHF.

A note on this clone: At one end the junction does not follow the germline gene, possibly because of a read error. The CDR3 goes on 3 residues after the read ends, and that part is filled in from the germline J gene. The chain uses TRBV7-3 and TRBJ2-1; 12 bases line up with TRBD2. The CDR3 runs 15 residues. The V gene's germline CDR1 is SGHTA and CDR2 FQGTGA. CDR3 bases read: TGTGCCAGCAGCGTAACTAGCGGGGGGAAAGGTGAG. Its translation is CASSVTSGGKGE. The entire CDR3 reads CASSVTSGGKGEQFF.

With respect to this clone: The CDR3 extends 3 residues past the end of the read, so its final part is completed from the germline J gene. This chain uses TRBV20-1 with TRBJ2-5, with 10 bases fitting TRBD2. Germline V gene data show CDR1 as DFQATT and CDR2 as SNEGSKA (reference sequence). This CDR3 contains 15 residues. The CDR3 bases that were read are TGCAGTTGCGAGCCCGGACTAGCGGACACAGATACC. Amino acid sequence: CSCEPGLADTDT. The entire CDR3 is CSCEPGLADTDTQYF.

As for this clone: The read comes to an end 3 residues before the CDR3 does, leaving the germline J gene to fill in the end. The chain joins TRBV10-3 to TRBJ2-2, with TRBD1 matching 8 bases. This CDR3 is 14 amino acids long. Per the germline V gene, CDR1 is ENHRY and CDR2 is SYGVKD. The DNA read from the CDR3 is TGTGCCATCAGTGGAACAGGGGGTAGGGAAAAG. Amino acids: CAISGTGGREK. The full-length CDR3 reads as CAISGTGGREKLFF.

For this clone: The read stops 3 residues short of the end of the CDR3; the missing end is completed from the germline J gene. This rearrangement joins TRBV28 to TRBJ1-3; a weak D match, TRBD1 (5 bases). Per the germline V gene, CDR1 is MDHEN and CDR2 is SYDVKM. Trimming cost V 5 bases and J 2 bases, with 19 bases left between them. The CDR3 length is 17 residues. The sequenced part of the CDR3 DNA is TGTGCCAGCAGTGTCGCGGGGCTCCTAAGCCCTGGAAACACC. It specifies CASSVAGLLSPGNT. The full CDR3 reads CASSVAGLLSPGNTIYF.

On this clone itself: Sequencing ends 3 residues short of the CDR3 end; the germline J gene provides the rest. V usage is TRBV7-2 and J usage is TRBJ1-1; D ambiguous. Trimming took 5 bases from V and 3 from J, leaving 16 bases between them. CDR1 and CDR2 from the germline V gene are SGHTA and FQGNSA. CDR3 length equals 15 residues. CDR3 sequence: CASSPMGRWDTEAFF. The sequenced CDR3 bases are TGTGCCAGCAGCCCGATGGGCCGATGGGACACTGAA.

The CDR3 bases that were read are TGTGCCAGCAGCTTGTTTGGTGCGGCTCAAGAGACC. It yields the protein CASSLFGAAQET. The entire CDR3 reads CASSLFGAAQETQYF. This sequence joins TRBV11-2 and TRBJ2-5, with no clear D. The observed sequence ends 3 residues before the CDR3 terminus, with the missing tail filled in from the germline J gene. Trimming stripped 3 bases from V and 2 bases from J, with 13 bases between. CDR3 length equals 15 residues. CDR1 is SGHAT and CDR2 is FQNNGV in the germline V gene.

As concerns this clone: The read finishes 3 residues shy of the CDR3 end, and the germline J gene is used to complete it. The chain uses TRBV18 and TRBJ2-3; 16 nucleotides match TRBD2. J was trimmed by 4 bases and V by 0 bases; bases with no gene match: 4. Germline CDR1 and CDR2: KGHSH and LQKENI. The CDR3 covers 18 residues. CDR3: CASSPPGLAGGLADTQYF. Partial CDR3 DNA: TGTGCCAGCTCACCACCGGGACTAGCGGGAGGGCTGGCAGATACG.